This TCR beta chain was recorded in a study of cytotoxic CD8 clonotypes in ibrutinib-treated CLL. Profiling relied on immunoSEQ multiplex PCR, and the TCRdb table lists in-frame clones only, not all of them. Here the sample spans around 20,000 clones, roughly four fifths being singletons. In regard to this clone: What it binds is unknown.

Study-wide results and limits: T-cell clonality at baseline went above that of age-matched healthy donors and rose and fell with circulating CD8+ T-cell counts. Public clonotypes (which were uncommon) either contracted or remained stable on treatment.

This CDR3 has 14 residues. V lost 2 bases to trimming and J lost 1 base, with 8 bases between them. Germline CDR1 reads SGHTA; CDR2 reads FQGNSA. The TCR was taken from a human donor with chronic lymphocytic leukemia. This chain uses TRBV7-2 with TRBJ1-1; D gene unclear. Sequences were derived from PBMCs, sampled before ibrutinib treatment. The CDR3 sequence: CASSLLYKNTEAFF. DNA for the CDR3: TGTGCCAGCAGCTTATTGTATAAGAACACTGAAGCTTTCTTT.